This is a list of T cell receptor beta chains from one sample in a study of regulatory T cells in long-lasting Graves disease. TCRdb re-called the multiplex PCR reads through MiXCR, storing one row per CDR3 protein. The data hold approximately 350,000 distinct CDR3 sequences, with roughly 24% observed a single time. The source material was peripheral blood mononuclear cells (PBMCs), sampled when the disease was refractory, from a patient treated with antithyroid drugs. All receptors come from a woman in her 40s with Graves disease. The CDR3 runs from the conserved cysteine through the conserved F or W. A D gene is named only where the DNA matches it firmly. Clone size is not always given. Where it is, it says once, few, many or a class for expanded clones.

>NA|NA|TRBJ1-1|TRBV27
TGTGCCAGCAGTTTACAGGGTTCGTTTAACACTGAAGCTTTCTTT
CASSLQGSFNTEAFF
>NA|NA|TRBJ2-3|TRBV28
TGTGCCAGCAGTTTCCAGCGTGCCGTCGGGGATACGCAGTATTTT
CASSFQRAVGDTQYF
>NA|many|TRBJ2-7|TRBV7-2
TGTGCCAGCAGCTTAGAATTCTCCGGGAGCCCTTACGAGCAGTACTTC
CASSLEFSGSPYEQYF
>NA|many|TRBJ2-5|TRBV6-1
TGTGCCAGCGGGGGCGGAGGGGGCCGGATAAGGGCGACCCAGTACTTC
CASGGGGGRIRATQYF
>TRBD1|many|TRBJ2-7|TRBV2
TGTGCCAGCAGTGGTGCCCACCGGGAGACAGGGGACGAGCAGTACTTC
CASSGAHRETGDEQYF
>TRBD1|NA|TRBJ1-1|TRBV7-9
TGTGCCAGCAGCTTACCGGGACAGGGGCAAGCTTTCTTT
CASSLPGQGQAFF
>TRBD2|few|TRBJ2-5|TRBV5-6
TGTGCCAGCAGCCCCGCTAGCGGGAGCGGGGAGACCCAGTACTTC
CASSPASGSGETQYF
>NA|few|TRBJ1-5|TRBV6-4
TGTGCCAGCAGACCCGGGAACAGAGATCATAGCAATCAGCCCCAGCATTTT
CASRPGNRDHSNQPQHF
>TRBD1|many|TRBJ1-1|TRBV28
TGTGCCAGCACCTCAGGGGGTATCCATCGAGGTTACATGAACACTGAAGCTTTCTTT
CASTSGGIHRGYMNTEAFF
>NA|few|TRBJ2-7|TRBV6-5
TGTGCCAGCAGTTACTCGGAAAATCTGGACAGACTATACGAGCAGTACTTC
CASSYSENLDRLYEQYF
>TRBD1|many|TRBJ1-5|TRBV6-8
TGTGCCAGTAGCAACGACCCAGGACAGGGGAAAGTTAGACAGCCCCAGCATTTT
CASSNDPGQGKVRQPQHF
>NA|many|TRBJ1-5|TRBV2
TGTGCCACACAAATGGGGTTGGGGATGCCCCAGCATTTT
CATQMGLGMPQHF
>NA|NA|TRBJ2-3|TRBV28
TGTGCCAGTACTAGTTCCTCTAGCACAGATACGCAGTATTTT
CASTSSSSTDTQYF
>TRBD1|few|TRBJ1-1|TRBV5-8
TGTGCCAGCAGCTTGGATATGATTTCAGGGGGATTTACTGAAGCTTTCTTT
CASSLDMISGGFTEAFF
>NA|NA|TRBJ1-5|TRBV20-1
TGCAGTGCTAGAGATCTGAGCGGGGTTGGCAATCAGCCCCAGCATTTT
CSARDLSGVGNQPQHF
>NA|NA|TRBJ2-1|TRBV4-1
TGCGCCAGCAGCCAAGAAGGAAAAGACGCAAGCTCCTACAATGAGCAGTTCTTC
CASSQEGKDASSYNEQFF
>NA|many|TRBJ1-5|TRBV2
TGTGCCAGCAGCCTAGGACGGACTAGCAATCAGCCCCAGCATTTT
CASSLGRTSNQPQHF
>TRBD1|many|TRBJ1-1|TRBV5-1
TGCGCCAGCAGCTTACCCAGGGGGGTATTGGCGGACACTGAAGCTTTCTTT
CASSLPRGVLADTEAFF
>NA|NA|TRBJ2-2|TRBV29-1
TGCAGCGTGGGGGACACCAACACCGGGGAGCTGTTTTTT
CSVGDTNTGELFF
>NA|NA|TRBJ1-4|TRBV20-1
TGCAGTGCTACTGTTTTAACAGGGATACCTAATGAAAAACTGTTTTTT
CSATVLTGIPNEKLFF
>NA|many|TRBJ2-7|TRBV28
TGTGCCAGCAGTTCACCCGGGACAAGCCCCGTGGAGCAGTACTTC
CASSSPGTSPVEQYF
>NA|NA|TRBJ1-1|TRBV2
TGTGCCAGCAGCTTAGGAGGGTTAAGGTCTTTGGCCACTGAAGCTTTCTTT
CASSLGGLRSLATEAFF
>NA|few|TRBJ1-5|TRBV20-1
TGCAGTGCTCGCCCCGGACGCGACAAGCCCCAGCATTTT
CSARPGRDKPQHF
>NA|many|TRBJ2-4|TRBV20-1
TGCAGTGCAAGCGACCAGACAAACATTCAGTACTTC
CSASDQTNIQYF
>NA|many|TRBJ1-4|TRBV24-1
TGTGCCACCAGTGAGACAGGTCGAGGAGCGGAAAAACTGTTTTTT
CATSETGRGAEKLFF